The 27 T cell receptor beta chains below come from one sample, sequenced in a study of T cell repertoires in cytomegalovirus infection. One entry per CDR3 protein, called by TCRdb with MiXCR from the reads. The table has some 350,000 distinct CDR3 sequences, under 35% seen once; the top ten hold around 20%. Their cognate antigens are unknown. The material was cultured PBMCs, obtained from culture after CMV antigen stimulation. The receptor source for this set is a human donor in good health (CMV status not recorded). Some clones in this sample may be carry-over from other donors' samples.

This clonotype showed up many times. The V gene is TRBV20-1, the J gene TRBJ2-7, with 8 bases aligning to TRBD1. V was clipped by 6 bases and J by 2 bases; unmatched bases: 6. This CDR3 region has 13 residues. Germline lookup yields CDR1 DFQATT and CDR2 SNEGSKA (reference sequence). The CDR3 spells CSAGDRTPYEQYF. The CDR3 DNA is TGCAGTGCCGGGGACAGGACCCCCTACGAGCAGTACTTC.

V is TRBV20-1 and J is TRBJ2-6; 7 nucleotides align to TRBD2. This CDR3 is 17 amino acids long. The junction had 8 bases not matched to a gene; V was cut back by 0 bases and J by 3 bases. The germline V gene encodes CDR1 DFQATT and CDR2 SNEGSKA (reference sequence). The CDR3 DNA reads TGCAGTGCTAGAGATCTGCGCGGGGGATATGGGGCCAACGTCCTGACTTTC. Amino acids: CSARDLRGGYGANVLTF.

This rearrangement joins TRBV11-1 to TRBJ1-6, with D uncertain. Germline CDR1 and CDR2: SGHAT and FQDESV (reference sequence). V was trimmed by 1 base and J by 5 bases, leaving 6 bases between them. The CDR3 contains 14 residues. This CDR3 reads CASSLGRNNSPLHF. CDR3 in DNA: TGTGCCAGCAGCTTAGGACGGAATAATTCACCCCTCCACTTT.

This clonotype was detected a few times. V gene TRBV30 combines with J gene TRBJ1-4; D unclear. Trimming left V 7 bases short and J 8 bases short, with 17 bases between. This CDR3 spans 13 amino acids. The V gene's germline CDR1 is GTSNPN and CDR2 SVGIG (reference sequence). The CDR3 region has the DNA TGTGCCTCCCAATATGGGCTGGCCGAAAAACTGTTTTTT. Amino acid sequence: CASQYGLAEKLFF.

This clonotype was seen a few times. This rearrangement joins TRBV12-3 or TRBV12-4 to TRBJ1-3, with unresolved D. There are 12 residues in the CDR3. Deletions cut 7 bases from V and 4 bases from J, with 8 bases between. DNA of the CDR3: TGTGCCAGCAAATTCCCAGGAAACACCATATATTTT. The encoded protein is CASKFPGNTIYF.

This clonotype was picked up a small number of times. The chain combines TRBV12-5 with TRBJ1-1; no firm D call. There are 14 residues in the CDR3. V lost 7 bases, J lost 1 base, and 13 bases lay in between. Germline-derived CDR1 and CDR2 are LGHNT and FRNRAP. CDR3 sequence reads: CASVGGLPNTEAFF. CDR3 bases: TGTGCTAGTGTCGGAGGACTTCCGAACACTGAAGCTTTCTTT.

J is TRBJ1-1 and V is TRBV7-9; D not resolved. CDR1 and CDR2 from the germline V gene are SEHNR and FQNEAQ (reference sequence). This CDR3 has 13 amino acids. The ends were cut back, 6 bases at V and 2 bases at J, with 10 bases in the middle. The CDR3 region has the DNA TGTGCCAGCAGTAGAGCAGATAACACTGAAGCTTTCTTT. It translates to CASSRADNTEAFF.

The CDR3 is CASSQVGAANTGELFF. In DNA, the CDR3 is TGCGCCAGCAGCCAAGTGGGGGCCGCGAACACCGGGGAGCTGTTTTTT. The chain joins TRBV4-1 to TRBJ2-2, with a weak D call TRBD1 (6 bases). With 1 base removed from V and 0 bases from J, the gap between germline ends came to 9 bases. In germline, CDR1 is MGHRA, CDR2 YSYEKL. This CDR3 is built from 16 residues.

The genes are TRBV5-1 and TRBJ1-1; perhaps TRBD1 as D (5 bases). Deletions cut 5 bases from V and 3 bases from J, with 11 bases between. The CDR3 runs 13 residues. Germline V gene lookup returns CDR1 SGHRS and CDR2 YFSETQ. CDR3 protein: CASSRQPDTEAFF. In DNA form, the CDR3 reads TGCGCCAGCAGTCGACAGCCTGACACTGAAGCTTTCTTT.

This clonotype was seen a handful of times. The genes are TRBV7-2 and TRBJ2-7; D unclear. V was cut by 5 bases and J by 7 bases, with 21 bases left in between. The CDR3 spans 15 residues. CDR1 and CDR2 (germline): SGHTA, FQGNSA. The DNA for the CDR3 is TGTGCCAGCAGCCCCCTCTCCAGATCTACCTCTGAGCAGTACTTC. Translated, it gives CASSPLSRSTSEQYF.

This clonotype was seen more than once but under ten times. The rearrangement uses TRBV28 and TRBJ2-6; 9 bases map to TRBD1. Germline trimming cut 7 bases from V and 2 bases from J; bases unmatched to any gene: 6. The germline gives CDR1 MDHEN, CDR2 SYDVKM. The CDR3 contains 16 residues. The DNA of the CDR3 is TGTGCCAGCAACGGACAGGGGATGCCTGGGGCCAACGTCCTGACTTTC. Translation gives CASNGQGMPGANVLTF.

A few counts support this clonotype. The rearrangement uses TRBV7-9 and TRBJ2-1; 11 bases match TRBD2. This CDR3 region has 19 residues. Germline loops: CDR1 SEHNR, CDR2 FQNEAQ (reference sequence). After removal of 2 bases from V and 0 bases from J, the junction contained 9 bases not matched to a gene. The CDR3 DNA is TGTGCCAGCAGCTTATCACTAGCGGGAGCCTTGAGCTCCTACAATGAGCAGTTCTTC. Its translation is CASSLSLAGALSSYNEQFF.

The genes are TRBV7-9 and TRBJ2-1; D is possibly TRBD2 (6 bases). In germline, CDR1 is SEHNR, CDR2 FQNEAQ (reference sequence). The V end lost 5 bases, the J end lost 7 bases, and 12 bases lay between the germline ends. The CDR3 contains 13 residues. The CDR3, as DNA: TGTGCCAGCAGCCTCCAGACTAGAAATGAGCAGTTCTTC. It codes for CASSLQTRNEQFF.

This chain uses TRBV27 with TRBJ2-5; TRBD1 matches 9 bases. Per the germline V gene, CDR1 is MNHEY and CDR2 is SMNVEV (reference sequence). This CDR3 region has 15 residues. Trimming at V came to 2 bases and at J to 4 bases, leaving 5 bases not matched to a gene. The CDR3 loop reads CASSLMGQGRETQYF. CDR3 DNA sequence: TGTGCCAGCAGTTTAATGGGACAGGGAAGAGAGACCCAGTACTTC.

This clonotype was seen many times. The CDR3 loop is CASSLATGNQPQHF. The CDR3 nucleotides are TGTGCCAGCAGCTTAGCCACAGGGAATCAGCCCCAGCATTTT. The rearrangement uses TRBV7-2 and TRBJ1-5; weak D call: TRBD1 (6 bases). Germline assignment: CDR1 SGHTA and CDR2 FQGNSA. This CDR3 spans 14 amino acids. Trimming cost V 0 bases and J 4 bases, with 7 bases left between them.

This clonotype has only a few counts. The chain couples TRBV19 to TRBJ2-6; TRBD1 is a possible D gene (6 bases). Trimming took off 3 bases at V and 3 bases at J, with 18 bases between the two ends. Germline V lookup: CDR1 LNHDA, CDR2 SQIVND (reference sequence). The CDR3 length is 18 residues. CDR3 nucleotides: TGTGCCAGTAGTATCAGGGGCCAGGGTACTGGTGGGGCCAACGTCCTGACTTTC. Amino acid sequence: CASSIRGQGTGGANVLTF.

The chain carries TRBV10-3 and TRBJ2-3; D is ambiguous. CDR3 size: 14 residues. CDR1 is ENHRY, CDR2 SYGVKD, per germline. V lost 5 bases to trimming and J lost 0 bases, with 9 bases between them. As DNA, the CDR3 is TGTGCCATCAGTCCTAAGGCTAGCACAGATACGCAGTATTTT. Translated: CAISPKASTDTQYF.

The chain combines TRBV28 with TRBJ1-4, with no clear D. Germline assignment: CDR1 MDHEN and CDR2 SYDVKM. This CDR3 is built from 14 residues. Between the trimmed V and J ends, which lost 10 bases and 0 bases, there was a span of 12 bases. The CDR3 coding sequence is TGTGCCACCTCACCCGGGGCAACTAATGAAAAACTGTTTTTT. It encodes CATSPGATNEKLFF.

The V gene is TRBV28, the J gene TRBJ2-7; 8 bases fit TRBD2. CDR1 and CDR2 from the germline V gene are MDHEN and SYDVKM. Trimming at V came to 1 base and at J to 4 bases, leaving 6 bases not matched to a gene. The CDR3 has 15 amino acids. CDR3 nucleotides: TGTGCCAGCAGTTTATATCCGGGAGGGCAATACGAGCAGTACTTC. It is translated as CASSLYPGGQYEQYF. Together with reference TRBV28 and TRBJ2-7, the CDR3 gives the full variable domain: DVKVTQSSRYLVKRTGEKVFLECVQDMDHENMFWYRQDPGLGLRLIYFSYDVKMKEKGDIPEGYSVSREKKERFSLILESASTNQTSMYLCASSLYPGGQYEQYFGPGTRLTVT.

The chain is built from TRBV7-9 and TRBJ1-6; D is unresolved. In germline, CDR1 is SEHNR, CDR2 FQNEAQ (reference sequence). CDR3 length equals 12 residues. Deletions cut 4 bases from V and 14 bases from J, with 12 bases between. The CDR3 here is CASSSGYPALHF. CDR3 DNA: TGTGCCAGCAGCTCCGGATACCCCGCCCTCCACTTT.

This rearrangement joins TRBV12-3 or TRBV12-4 to TRBJ2-6; no clear D. CDR3 length: 14 residues. Between the trimmed V and J ends, which lost 7 bases and 0 bases, there was a span of 7 bases. The CDR3 sequence: CASKEVSGANVLTF. The CDR3, as DNA: TGTGCCAGCAAGGAAGTCTCTGGGGCCAACGTCCTGACTTTC.

There are a few counts of this clonotype. The chain couples TRBV12-3 or TRBV12-4 to TRBJ2-3, with D tentatively TRBD2 (6 bases). The CDR3 covers 18 residues. The germline V and J ends were trimmed by 11 bases and 3 bases, with 30 bases remaining between them. CDR3 sequence reads: CASAEGQIGLTLTDTQYF. The CDR3 coding sequence is TGTGCCTCCGCGGAGGGCCAGATCGGATTAACCCTAACAGATACGCAGTATTTT.

J is TRBJ2-7 and V is TRBV6-5; 8 bases align to TRBD1. V dropped 4 bases and J dropped 0; count of bases not matched to a gene: 5. CDR3 length: 15 residues. The germline CDR1 and CDR2 sequences are MNHEY and SVGAGI. Here the CDR3 reads CASSLSGGDSYEQYF. The CDR3, as DNA: TGTGCCAGCAGTTTGTCAGGGGGCGACTCCTACGAGCAGTACTTC.

CDR3 in amino acids: CASSRSGMEQFF. DNA of the CDR3: TGTGCCAGCAGCCGCTCTGGGATGGAGCAGTTCTTC. The V gene is TRBV7-9, the J gene TRBJ2-1; D gene uncertain. Germline assignment: CDR1 SEHNR and CDR2 FQNEAQ (reference sequence). The CDR3 spans 12 residues. Trimming took off 5 bases at V and 10 bases at J, with 12 bases between the two ends.

With regard to this clonotype: This may arise from a read error, as a much more abundant clone is one base away. V is TRBV3-1 and J is TRBJ2-5, with 9 bases aligning to TRBD1. With V trimmed by 4 bases and J by 3 bases, 0 bases remained unmatched. Germline CDR1 and CDR2: LGHDT and YNNKEL (reference sequence). There are 13 residues in the CDR3. CDR3 protein: CASSRQGEETQYF. The CDR3 DNA follows: TGTGCCAGCAGCCGACAGGGGGAAGAGACCCAGTACTTC.

There are a few counts of this clonotype. In DNA form, the CDR3 reads TGTGCCAGCAGCTTAGGAGGCCGATACAATGAGCAGTTCTTC. As protein: CASSLGGRYNEQFF. This sequence joins TRBV11-3 and TRBJ2-1; D is unclear. Trimming removed 1 base at V and 4 bases at J, with 8 bases between. Germline values: CDR1 SGHNT, CDR2 YENEEA. This CDR3 is built from 14 residues.

This clonotype has at least ten counts. This chain joins TRBV7-3 and TRBJ2-3; no clear D gene. CDR3 length equals 14 residues. Germline V CDR1 and CDR2: SGHTA, FQGTGA. The ends were cut back, 8 bases at V and 5 bases at J, with 17 bases in the middle. CDR3 sequence: CASAMGFGRDTQYF. CDR3 bases: TGTGCCAGCGCCATGGGTTTTGGTAGAGATACGCAGTATTTT.